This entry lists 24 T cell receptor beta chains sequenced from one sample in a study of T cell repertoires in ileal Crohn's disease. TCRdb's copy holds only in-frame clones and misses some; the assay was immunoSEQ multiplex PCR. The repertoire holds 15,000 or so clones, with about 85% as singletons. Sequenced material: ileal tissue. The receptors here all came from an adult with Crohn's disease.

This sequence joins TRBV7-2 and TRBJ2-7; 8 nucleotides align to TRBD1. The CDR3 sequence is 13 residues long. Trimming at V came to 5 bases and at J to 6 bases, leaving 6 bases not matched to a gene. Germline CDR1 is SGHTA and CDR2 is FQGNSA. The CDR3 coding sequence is TGTGCCAGCAGCCCAGACAGGGGTGGCGAGCAGTACTTC. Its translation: CASSPDRGGEQYF.

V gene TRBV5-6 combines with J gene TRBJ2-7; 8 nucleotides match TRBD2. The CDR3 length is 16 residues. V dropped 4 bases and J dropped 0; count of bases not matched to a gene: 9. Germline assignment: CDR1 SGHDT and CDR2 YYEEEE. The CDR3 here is CASSLSGAGVSYEQYF. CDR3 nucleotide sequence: TGTGCCAGCAGCCTCAGCGGAGCGGGGGTCTCCTACGAGCAGTACTTC.

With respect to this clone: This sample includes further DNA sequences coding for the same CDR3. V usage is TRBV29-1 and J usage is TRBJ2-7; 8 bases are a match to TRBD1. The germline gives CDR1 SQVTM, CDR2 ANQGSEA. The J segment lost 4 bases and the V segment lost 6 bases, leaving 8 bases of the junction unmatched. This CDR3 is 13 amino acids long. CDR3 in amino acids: CSVAGTGGYEQYF. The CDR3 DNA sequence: TGCAGCGTCGCCGGGACAGGAGGTTACGAGCAGTACTTC.

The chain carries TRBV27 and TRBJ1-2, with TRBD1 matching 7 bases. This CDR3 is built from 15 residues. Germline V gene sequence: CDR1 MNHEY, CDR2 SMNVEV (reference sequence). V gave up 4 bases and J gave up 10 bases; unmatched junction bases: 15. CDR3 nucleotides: TGTGCCAGCAGTTCCCTTCAGGCAAGGGGGCCCGACTACACCTTC. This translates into CASSSLQARGPDYTF.

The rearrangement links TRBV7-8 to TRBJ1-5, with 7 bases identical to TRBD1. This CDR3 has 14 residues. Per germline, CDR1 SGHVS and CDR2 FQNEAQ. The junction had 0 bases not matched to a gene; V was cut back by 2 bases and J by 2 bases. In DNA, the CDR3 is TGTGCCAGCAGCTTACAGGGGGGCAATCAGCCCCAGCATTTT. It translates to CASSLQGGNQPQHF. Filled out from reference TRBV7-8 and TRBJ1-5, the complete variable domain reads GAGVSQSPRYKVAKRGQDVALRCDPISGHVSLFWYQQALGQGPEFLTYFQNEAQLDKSGLPSDRFFAERPEGSVSTLKIQRTQQEDSAVYLCASSLQGGNQPQHFGDGTRLSIL.

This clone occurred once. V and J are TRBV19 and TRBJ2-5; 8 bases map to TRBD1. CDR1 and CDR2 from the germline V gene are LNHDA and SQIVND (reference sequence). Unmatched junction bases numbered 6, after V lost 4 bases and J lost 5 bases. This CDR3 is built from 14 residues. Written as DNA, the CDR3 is TGTGCCAGTAGTAACCCAGGGGGCATCGAGACCCAGTACTTC. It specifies CASSNPGGIETQYF.

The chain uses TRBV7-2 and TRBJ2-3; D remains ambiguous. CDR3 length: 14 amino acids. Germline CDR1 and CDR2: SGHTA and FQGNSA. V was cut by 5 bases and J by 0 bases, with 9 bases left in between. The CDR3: CASSLQFSTDTQYF. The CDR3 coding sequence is TGTGCCAGCAGCCTCCAGTTCAGCACAGATACGCAGTATTTT.

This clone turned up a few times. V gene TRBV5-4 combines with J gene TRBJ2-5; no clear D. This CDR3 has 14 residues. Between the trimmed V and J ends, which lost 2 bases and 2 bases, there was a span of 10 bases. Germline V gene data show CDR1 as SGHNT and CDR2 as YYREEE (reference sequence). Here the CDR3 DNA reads TGTGCCAGCAGCTTCCCGCCCAGTCAAGAGACCCAGTACTTC. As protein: CASSFPPSQETQYF.

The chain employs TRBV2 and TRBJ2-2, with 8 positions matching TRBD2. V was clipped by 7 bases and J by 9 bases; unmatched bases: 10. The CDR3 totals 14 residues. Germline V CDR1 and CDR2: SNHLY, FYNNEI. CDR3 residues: CASNLLAEVRELFF. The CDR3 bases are TGTGCCAGCAACCTACTAGCGGAGGTCAGGGAGCTGTTTTTT.

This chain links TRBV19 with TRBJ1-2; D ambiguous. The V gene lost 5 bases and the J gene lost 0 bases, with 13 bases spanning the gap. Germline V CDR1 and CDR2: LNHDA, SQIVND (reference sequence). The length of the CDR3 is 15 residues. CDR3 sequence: CASSFGRTANYGYTF. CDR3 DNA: TGTGCCAGTAGTTTCGGACGGACTGCTAACTATGGCTACACCTTC.

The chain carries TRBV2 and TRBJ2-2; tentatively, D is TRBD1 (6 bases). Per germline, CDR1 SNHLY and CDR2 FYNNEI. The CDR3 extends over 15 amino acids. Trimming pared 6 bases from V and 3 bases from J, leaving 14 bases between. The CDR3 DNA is TGTGCCAGCAGGGGTCCGGGACACTACACCGGGGAGCTGTTTTTT. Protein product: CASRGPGHYTGELFF.

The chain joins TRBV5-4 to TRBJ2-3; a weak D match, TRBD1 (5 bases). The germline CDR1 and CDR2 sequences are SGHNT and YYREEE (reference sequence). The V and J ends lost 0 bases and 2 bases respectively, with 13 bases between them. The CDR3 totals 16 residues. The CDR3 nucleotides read TGTGCCAGCAGCTTGGGTGGGGCCTCAGTCACAGATACGCAGTATTTT. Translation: CASSLGGASVTDTQYF.

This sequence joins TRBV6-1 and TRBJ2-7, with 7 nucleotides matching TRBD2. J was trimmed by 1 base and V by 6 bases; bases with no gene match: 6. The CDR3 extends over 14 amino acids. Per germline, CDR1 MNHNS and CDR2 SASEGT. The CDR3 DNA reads TGTGCCAGCAGCCAAGCGGGGTCTTCCTACGAGCAGTACTTC. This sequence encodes CASSQAGSSYEQYF.

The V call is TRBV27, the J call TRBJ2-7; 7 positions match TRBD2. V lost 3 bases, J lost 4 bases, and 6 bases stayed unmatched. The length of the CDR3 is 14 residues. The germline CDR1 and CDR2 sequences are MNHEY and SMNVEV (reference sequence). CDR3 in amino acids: CASSLSSGPYEQYF. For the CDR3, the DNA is TGTGCCAGCAGTTTGTCTAGCGGTCCGTACGAGCAGTACTTC.

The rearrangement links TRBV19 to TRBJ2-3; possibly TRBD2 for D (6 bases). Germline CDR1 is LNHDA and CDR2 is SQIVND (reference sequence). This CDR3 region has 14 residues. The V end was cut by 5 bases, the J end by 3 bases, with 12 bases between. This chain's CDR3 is CASSLGTATDTQYF. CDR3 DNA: TGTGCCAGTAGTCTCGGGACTGCGACAGATACGCAGTATTTT.

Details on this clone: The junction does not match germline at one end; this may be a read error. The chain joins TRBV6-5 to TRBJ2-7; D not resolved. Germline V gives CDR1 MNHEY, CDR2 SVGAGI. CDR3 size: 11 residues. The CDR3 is CASSYSSEQYF. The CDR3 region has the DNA TGTGCCAGCAGTTACTCCTCCGAGCAGTACTTC.

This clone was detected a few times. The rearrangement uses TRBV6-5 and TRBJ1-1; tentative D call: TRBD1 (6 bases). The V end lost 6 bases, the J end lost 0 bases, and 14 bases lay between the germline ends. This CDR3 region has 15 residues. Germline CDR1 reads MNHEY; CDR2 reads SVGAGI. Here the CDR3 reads CASRKTGLMNTEAFF. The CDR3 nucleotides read TGTGCCAGCAGGAAGACAGGTCTTATGAACACTGAAGCTTTCTTT.

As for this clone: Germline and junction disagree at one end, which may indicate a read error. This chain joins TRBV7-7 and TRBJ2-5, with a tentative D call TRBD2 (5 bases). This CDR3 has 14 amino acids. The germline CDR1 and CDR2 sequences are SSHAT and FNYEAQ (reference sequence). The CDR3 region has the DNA TGTGCTAGCAGCCTAACTAGTAACCAAGAGACCCAGTACTTC. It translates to CASSLTSNQETQYF. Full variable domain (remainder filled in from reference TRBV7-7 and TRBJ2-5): GAGVSQSPRYKVTKRGQDVTLRCDPISSHATLYWYQQALGQGPEFLTYFNYEAQPDKSGLPSDRFSAERPEGSISTLTIQRTEQRDSAMYRCASSLTSNQETQYFGPGTRLLVL.

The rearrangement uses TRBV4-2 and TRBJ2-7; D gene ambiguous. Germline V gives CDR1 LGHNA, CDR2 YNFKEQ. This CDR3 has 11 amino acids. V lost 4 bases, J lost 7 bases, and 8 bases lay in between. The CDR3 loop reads CASSPGMEQYF. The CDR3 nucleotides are TGTGCCAGCAGCCCCGGTATGGAGCAGTACTTC.

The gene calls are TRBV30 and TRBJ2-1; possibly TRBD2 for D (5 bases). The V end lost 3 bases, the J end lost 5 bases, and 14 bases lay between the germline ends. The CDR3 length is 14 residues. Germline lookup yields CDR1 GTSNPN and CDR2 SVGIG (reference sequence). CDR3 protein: CAWRAWGVNNEQFF. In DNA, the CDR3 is TGTGCCTGGAGGGCCTGGGGAGTTAACAATGAGCAGTTCTTC. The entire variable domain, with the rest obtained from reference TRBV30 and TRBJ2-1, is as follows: SQTIHQWPATLVQPVGSPLSLECTVEGTSNPNLYWYRQAAGRGLQLLFYSVGIGQISSEVPQNLSASRPQDRQFILSSKKLLLSDSGFYLCAWRAWGVNNEQFFGPGTRLTVL.

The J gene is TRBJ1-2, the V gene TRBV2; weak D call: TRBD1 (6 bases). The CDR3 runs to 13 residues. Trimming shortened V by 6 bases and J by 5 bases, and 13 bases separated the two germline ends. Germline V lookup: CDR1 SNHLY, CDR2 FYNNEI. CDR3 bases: TGTGCCAGCAGCCCAAGGCAGGGGTATGGCTACACCTTC. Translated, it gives CASSPRQGYGYTF.

CDR3 residues: CASSPSQGASDYGYTF. The CDR3 nucleotides read TGTGCCAGCTCACCCTCCCAGGGGGCATCGGACTATGGCTACACCTTC. The chain joins TRBV18 to TRBJ1-2; the match to TRBD1 covers 8 bases. Germline values: CDR1 KGHSH, CDR2 LQKENI. The CDR3 covers 16 residues. V dropped 3 bases and J dropped 3; count of bases not matched to a gene: 9.

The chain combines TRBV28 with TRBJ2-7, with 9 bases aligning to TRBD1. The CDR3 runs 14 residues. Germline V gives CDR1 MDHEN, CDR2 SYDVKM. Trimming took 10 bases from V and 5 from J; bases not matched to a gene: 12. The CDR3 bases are TGTGCCACCGGACAGGGGATCCCCGGGGACGAGCAGTACTTC. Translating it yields CATGQGIPGDEQYF.

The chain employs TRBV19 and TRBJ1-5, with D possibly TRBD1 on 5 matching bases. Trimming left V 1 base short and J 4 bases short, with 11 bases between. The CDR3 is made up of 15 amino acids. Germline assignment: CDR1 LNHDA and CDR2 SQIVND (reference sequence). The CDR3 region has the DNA TGTGCCAGTAGTATAGTCGCAACAGGTAATCAGCCCCAGCATTTT. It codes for CASSIVATGNQPQHF. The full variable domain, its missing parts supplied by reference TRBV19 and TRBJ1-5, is DGGITQSPKYLFRKEGQNVTLSCEQNLNHDAMYWYRQDPGQGLRLIYYSQIVNDFQKGDIAEGYSVSREKKESFPLTVTSAQKNPTAFYLCASSIVATGNQPQHFGDGTRLSIL.